Below, one T cell receptor (beta chain) is given with its context. Data came from immunoSEQ multiplex PCR; TCRdb stores just in-frame clones and leaves some out. The sample lists tens of thousands of clones, 70% to 90% occurring once. CDR1 and CDR2 from the germline V gene are SGDLS and YYNGEE. After removal of 4 bases from V and 7 bases from J, the junction contained 11 bases not matched to a gene. CDR3 length equals 16 residues. These data are taken from a study of T cell changes during pregnancy in multiple sclerosis. Material: peripheral blood, obtained in the first trimester of pregnancy. V is TRBV9 and J is TRBJ1-3; 10 bases match TRBD1. The source of this sequence is a female donor with multiple sclerosis, enrolled in a pregnancy study. Here the CDR3 reads CASSLSLTGGPNTIYF. The CDR3 DNA reads TGTGCCAGCAGCTTGAGTTTGACAGGGGGCCCGAACACCATATATTTT.